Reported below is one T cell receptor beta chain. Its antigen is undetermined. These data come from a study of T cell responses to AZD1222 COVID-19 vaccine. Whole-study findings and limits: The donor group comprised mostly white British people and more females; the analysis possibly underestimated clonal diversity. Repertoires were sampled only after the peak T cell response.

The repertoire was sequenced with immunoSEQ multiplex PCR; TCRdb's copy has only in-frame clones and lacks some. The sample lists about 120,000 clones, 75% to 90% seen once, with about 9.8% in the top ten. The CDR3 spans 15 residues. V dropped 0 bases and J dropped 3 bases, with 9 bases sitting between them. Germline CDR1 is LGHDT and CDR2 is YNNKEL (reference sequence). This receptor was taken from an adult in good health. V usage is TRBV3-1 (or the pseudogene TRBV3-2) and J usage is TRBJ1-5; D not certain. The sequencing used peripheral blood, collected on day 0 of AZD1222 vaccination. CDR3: CASSQDLSPNQPQHF. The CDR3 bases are TGTGCCAGCAGCCAAGACTTGAGCCCCAATCAGCCCCAGCATTTT.